These T cell receptor beta chains were read from a single sample in a study of T cell responses to AZD1222 COVID-19 vaccine. Data came from immunoSEQ multiplex PCR; TCRdb stores just in-frame clones and leaves some out. This sample has around 140,000 clones, with approximately 91% found just once. The sequencing here drew on peripheral blood, taken 28 days after the second AZD1222 dose. These receptors originate from an adult who received the AZD1222 COVID-19 vaccine. The CDR3 runs from the conserved cysteine through the conserved F or W. A D gene is named only where the DNA matches it firmly. Where a row states a size, it is once, few, many or the class of an expanded clone; other rows omit it.

size	D	V	J	DNA	CDR3
-	TRBD2	TRBV18	TRBJ2-3	TGTGCCAGCTCACCACGCGGTGCGACTAGCGGGCCCACAGATACGCAGTATTTT	CASSPRGATSGPTDTQYF
-	TRBD1	TRBV30	TRBJ1-1	TGTGCCTGGGACAGGGGAGGTTTGACGTTTGAAGCTTTCTTT	CAWDRGGLTFEAFF
-	TRBD2	TRBV19	TRBJ2-5	TGTGCCAGTAGTGGGATCGGGAGGAGGGAAGAGACCCAGTACTTC	CASSGIGRREETQYF
few	-	TRBV15	TRBJ1-2	TGTGCCACCAGCACTGACCTCTATGGCTACACCTTC	CATSTDLYGYTF
-	TRBD1	TRBV4-2	TRBJ1-1	TGTGCCAGCAGCCGGGACAGGGGAAGCACTGAAGCTTTCTTT	CASSRDRGSTEAFF
few	TRBD1	TRBV24-1	TRBJ2-2	TGTGCCACCAGTGATTCCGGGACAGGGGTCACCGGGGAGCTGTTTTTT	CATSDSGTGVTGELFF
-	-	TRBV5-3	TRBJ2-5	TGTGCCAGAAGCTTGATGAGACAGACCCAGTACTTC	CARSLMRQTQYF
-	TRBD2	TRBV29-1	TRBJ2-3	TGCAGCGGGGGACTAGCGGGAGTACCAGATACGCAGTATTTT	CSGGLAGVPDTQYF
-	-	TRBV5-5	TRBJ2-5	TGTGCCAGCAGCGGCGGGGTGGTGGGAGAGACCCAGTACTTC	CASSGGVVGETQYF
-	TRBD1	TRBV19	TRBJ2-7	TGTGCCAGTCGGGCCGCGGGACAGGGCTACGAGCAGTACTTC	CASRAAGQGYEQYF
-	-	TRBV28	TRBJ1-6	TGTGCCAGCAGCTCAGGGGCCCGGAATTCACCCCTCCACTTT	CASSSGARNSPLHF
-	-	TRBV24-1	TRBJ2-3	TGTGCCACCAGTGATTTGGGTCTTCGTAAGGAGCAGTATTTT	CATSDLGLRKEQYF
-	-	TRBV7-9	TRBJ1-1	TGTGCCAGCAGCTCCTCCGTAACTGAAGCTTTCTTT	CASSSSVTEAFF
few	TRBD1	TRBV7-8	TRBJ1-2	TGTGCCAGCAGCCCAGGGACAGGGTGGAACTATGGCTACACCTTC	CASSPGTGWNYGYTF
few	-	TRBV21-1	TRBJ2-7	TGTGCCAGCAGCAAAGGGTCCCCCGGGACTAGCGGGAGGACCTACGAGCAGTACTTC	CASSKGSPGTSGRTYEQYF
-	-	TRBV6-5	TRBJ2-7	TGTGCCAGCAGTAACACTAAACGGGCCTACGAGCAGTACTTC	CASSNTKRAYEQYF
-	-	TRBV30	TRBJ2-2	TGTGCCTGGAGTTCGCTACTTAGGAAGGCCGGGGAGCTGTTTTTT	CAWSSLLRKAGELFF
-	-	TRBV7-9	TRBJ2-1	TGTGCCAGCAGCCCCCTGGGTTTACATGAGCAGTTCTTC	CASSPLGLHEQFF
-	-	TRBV4-1	TRBJ2-2	TGCGCCAGCAGCCTTGGGGCCGGGGAGCTGTTTTTT	CASSLGAGELFF
-	TRBD1	TRBV28	TRBJ2-3	TGTGCCAGCAGCCACCGGGACAGGGGCACAGATACGCAGTATTTT	CASSHRDRGTDTQYF
-	-	TRBV10-3	TRBJ2-7	TGTGCCATCAGGGAAAACCTAGGGAGTGTAGGTAACGAGCAGTACTTC	CAIRENLGSVGNEQYF
-	-	TRBV11-3	TRBJ2-5	TGTGCCAGCAGCTTAGTTCCGGAGACCCAGTACTTC	CASSLVPETQYF
-	TRBD1	TRBV29-1	TRBJ2-7	TGCAGCGCCTGGACAGGAGAAGAGCAGTACTTC	CSAWTGEEQYF
-	-	TRBV13	TRBJ1-3	TGTGCCAGCAGCCCTCAACCGACAGAGAACTCTGGAAACACCATATATTTT	CASSPQPTENSGNTIYF
-	-	TRBV6-1	TRBJ1-2	TGTGCCAGCAGTGAAGGGCCGCTACTCTATGGCTACACCTTC	CASSEGPLLYGYTF
-	TRBD1	TRBV6-6	TRBJ1-1	TGTGCCAGCAGGGCAGGGGGCCAGACTGAAGCTTTCTTT	CASRAGGQTEAFF
-	-	TRBV5-1	TRBJ2-2	TGCGCCAGCAGCTTGCGTGGGTCGAACACCGGGGAGCTGTTTTTT	CASSLRGSNTGELFF
-	-	TRBV7-6	TRBJ1-1	TGTGCCAGCAGCTTAGGACAGTACACTGAAGCTTTCTTT	CASSLGQYTEAFF
-	-	TRBV7-9	TRBJ1-3	TGTGCCAGCAGCTTAGGATACAGACTTGGAAACACCATATATTTT	CASSLGYRLGNTIYF
-	TRBD2	TRBV6-5	TRBJ2-3	TGTGCCAGCAGTTTTAGCGGGATGAGTTACACAGATACGCAGTATTTT	CASSFSGMSYTDTQYF
once	-	TRBV6-5	TRBJ2-5	TGTGCCAGCAGCCCGATCCCCGGGGCCGGAGGGACCCAGTACTTC	CASSPIPGAGGTQYF
-	TRBD2	TRBV9	TRBJ2-7	TGTGCCAGCAGCGCCGATTTAGCGGGGATCTACGAGCAGTACTTC	CASSADLAGIYEQYF
-	-	TRBV27	TRBJ1-1	TGTGCCAGCAGTTTTTTAGAGAACACTGAAGCTTTCTTT	CASSFLENTEAFF
once	-	TRBV30	TRBJ1-2	TGTGCCTGGAGTGTAGTCAGCTACACCTTC	CAWSVVSYTF
-	TRBD1	TRBV27	TRBJ1-4	TGTGCCAGCAGTCGGGGACAGGGGAATGAAAAACTGTTTTTT	CASSRGQGNEKLFF
-	-	TRBV2	TRBJ2-3	TGTGCCAGCGCGGGACTCATCACAGATACGCAGTATTTT	CASAGLITDTQYF
-	TRBD1	TRBV7-9	TRBJ2-1	TGTGCCAGCAGCTTAGCGGGGGGACAGGGGGCGTTGTACAATGAGCAGTTCTTC	CASSLAGGQGALYNEQFF
-	-	TRBV14	TRBJ1-4	TGTGCCAGCAGCCTATCGGGCCTGGGGGAAAAACTGTTTTTT	CASSLSGLGEKLFF
-	-	TRBV7-9	TRBJ1-2	TGTGCCAGCAGCTTAGACGGAGGCAAGGGCTACACCTTC	CASSLDGGKGYTF
-	TRBD1	TRBV5-1	TRBJ1-1	TGCGCCAGCAGCCCTAAGACAGGGGGAGGCACTGAAGCTTTCTTT	CASSPKTGGGTEAFF
-	-	TRBV6-6	TRBJ1-5	TGTGCCAGCAGTTCGGGACTTTATCAGCCCCAGCATTTT	CASSSGLYQPQHF
-	-	TRBV10-3	TRBJ2-7	TGTGCCATCAGCCCAGTGGACAGAGGAAGGTACGAGCAGTACTTC	CAISPVDRGRYEQYF
-	TRBD1	TRBV18	TRBJ2-3	TGTGCCAGCTCGCCGGGGACAGGGGGCGATACGCAGTATTTT	CASSPGTGGDTQYF
-	-	TRBV19	TRBJ1-5	TGTGCCAGTAGCCCACAAACGCGGCAGCCCCAGCATTTT	CASSPQTRQPQHF
-	TRBD2	TRBV4-2	TRBJ2-3	TGTGCCAGCAGCCCCGGACTAGCGGGAGCAGATACGCAGTATTTT	CASSPGLAGADTQYF
once	-	TRBV7-9	TRBJ1-3	TGTGCCAGCAGCTTAGATCGGGGACTTTCTGGAAACACCATATATTTT	CASSLDRGLSGNTIYF
once	TRBD1	TRBV7-3	TRBJ2-1	TGTGCCAGCAGCGCCACAGGGGGCCTCTACAATGAGCAGTTCTTC	CASSATGGLYNEQFF
-	TRBD1	TRBV19	TRBJ2-5	TGTGCCACCTCCGACAGGGCGCAAGAGACCCAGTACTTC	CATSDRAQETQYF